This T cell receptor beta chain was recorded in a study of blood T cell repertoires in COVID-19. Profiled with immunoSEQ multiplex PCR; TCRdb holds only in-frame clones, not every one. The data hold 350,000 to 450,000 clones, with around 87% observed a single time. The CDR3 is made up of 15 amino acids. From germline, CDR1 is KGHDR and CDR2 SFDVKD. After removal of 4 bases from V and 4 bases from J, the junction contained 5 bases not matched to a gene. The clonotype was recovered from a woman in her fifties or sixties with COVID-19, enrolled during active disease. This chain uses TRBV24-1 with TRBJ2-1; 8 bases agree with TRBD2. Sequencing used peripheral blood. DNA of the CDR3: TGTGCCACCAGTGACCCTCGGGGGGGTTACAATGAGCAGTTCTTC. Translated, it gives CATSDPRGGYNEQFF.